This TCR beta chain was obtained from a study of post-analysis software for immune sequencing data. Regarding the study as a whole: A handful of TRBV segments occurring more often in patients than controls included TRBV5-6, TRBV5-1 and TRBV20-1.

Worth noting for this clonotype: The antigen is undetermined.

With 0 bases removed from V and 6 bases from J, the gap between germline ends came to 5 bases. CDR3 length equals 13 residues. Germline V gene lookup returns CDR1 MGHRA and CDR2 YSYEKL. Carried by the TCR beta cDNA libraries were unique molecular identifiers. Out of roughly 0.85 to 11 million T cells, a few hundred thousand cDNA molecules were generated. TCRdb reprocessed the PCR reads with MiXCR, giving one entry per CDR3 protein. Here the sample spans approximately 660,000 distinct CDR3 sequences, about 60% being singletons. The chain carries TRBV4-1 and TRBJ2-2; D not resolved. Source material: blood. The receptor's source is a girl aged 2 to 10 with multiple sclerosis. The CDR3 DNA follows: TGCGCCAGCAGCCAAGAATGGGCCGGGGAGCTGTTTTTT. Protein sequence: CASSQEWAGELFF.